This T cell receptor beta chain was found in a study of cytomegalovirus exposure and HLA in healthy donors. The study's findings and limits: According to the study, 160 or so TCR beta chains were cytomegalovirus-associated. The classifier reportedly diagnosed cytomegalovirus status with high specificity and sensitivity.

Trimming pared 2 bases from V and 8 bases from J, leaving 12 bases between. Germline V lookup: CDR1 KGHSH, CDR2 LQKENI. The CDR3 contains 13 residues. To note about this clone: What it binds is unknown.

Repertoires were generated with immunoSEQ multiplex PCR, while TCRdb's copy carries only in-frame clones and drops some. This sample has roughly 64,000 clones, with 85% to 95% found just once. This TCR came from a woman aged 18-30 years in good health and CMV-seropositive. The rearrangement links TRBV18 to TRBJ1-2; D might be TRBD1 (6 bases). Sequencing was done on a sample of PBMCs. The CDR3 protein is CASSPEQGGGYTF. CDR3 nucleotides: TGTGCCAGCTCACCAGAACAGGGCGGCGGCTACACCTTC.